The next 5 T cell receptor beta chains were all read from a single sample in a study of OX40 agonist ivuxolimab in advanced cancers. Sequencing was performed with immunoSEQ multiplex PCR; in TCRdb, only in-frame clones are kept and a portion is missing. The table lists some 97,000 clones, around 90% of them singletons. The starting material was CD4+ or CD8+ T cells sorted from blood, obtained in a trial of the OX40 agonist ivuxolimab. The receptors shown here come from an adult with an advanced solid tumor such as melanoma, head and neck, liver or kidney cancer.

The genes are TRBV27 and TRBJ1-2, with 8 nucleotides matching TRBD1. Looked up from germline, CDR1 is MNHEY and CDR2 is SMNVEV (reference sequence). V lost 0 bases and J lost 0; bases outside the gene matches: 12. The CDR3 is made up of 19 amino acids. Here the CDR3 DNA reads TGTGCCAGCAGTTTATCTATAGGGGGTAGACAGGGGCCTAACTATGGCTACACCTTC. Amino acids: CASSLSIGGRQGPNYGYTF.

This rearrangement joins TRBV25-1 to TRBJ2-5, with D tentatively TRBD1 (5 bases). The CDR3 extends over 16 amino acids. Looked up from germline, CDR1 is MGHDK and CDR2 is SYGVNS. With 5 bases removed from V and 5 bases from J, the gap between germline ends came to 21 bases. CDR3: CASSYDNSWAGETQYF. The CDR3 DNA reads TGTGCCAGCAGTTATGACAACAGTTGGGCAGGGGAGACCCAGTACTTC.

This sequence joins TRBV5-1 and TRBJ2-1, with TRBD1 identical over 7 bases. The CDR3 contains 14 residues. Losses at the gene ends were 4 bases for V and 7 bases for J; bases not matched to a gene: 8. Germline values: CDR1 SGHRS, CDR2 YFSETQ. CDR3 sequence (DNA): TGCGCCAGCAGCGCGGACAGGACACGTAATGAGCAGTTCTTC. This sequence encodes CASSADRTRNEQFF.

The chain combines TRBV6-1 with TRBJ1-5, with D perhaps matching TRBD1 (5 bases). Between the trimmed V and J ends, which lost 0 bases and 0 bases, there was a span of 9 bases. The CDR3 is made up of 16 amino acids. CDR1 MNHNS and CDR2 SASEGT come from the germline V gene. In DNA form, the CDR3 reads TGTGCCAGCAGTGAAGCACGACAGTATAGCAATCAGCCCCAGCATTTT. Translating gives CASSEARQYSNQPQHF.

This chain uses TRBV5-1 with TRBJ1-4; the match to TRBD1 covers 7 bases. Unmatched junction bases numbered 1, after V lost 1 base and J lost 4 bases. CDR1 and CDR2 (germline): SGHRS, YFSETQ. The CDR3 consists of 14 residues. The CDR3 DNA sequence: TGCGCCAGCAGCTTGACAGGGGATAATGAAAAACTGTTTTTT. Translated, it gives CASSLTGDNEKLFF.